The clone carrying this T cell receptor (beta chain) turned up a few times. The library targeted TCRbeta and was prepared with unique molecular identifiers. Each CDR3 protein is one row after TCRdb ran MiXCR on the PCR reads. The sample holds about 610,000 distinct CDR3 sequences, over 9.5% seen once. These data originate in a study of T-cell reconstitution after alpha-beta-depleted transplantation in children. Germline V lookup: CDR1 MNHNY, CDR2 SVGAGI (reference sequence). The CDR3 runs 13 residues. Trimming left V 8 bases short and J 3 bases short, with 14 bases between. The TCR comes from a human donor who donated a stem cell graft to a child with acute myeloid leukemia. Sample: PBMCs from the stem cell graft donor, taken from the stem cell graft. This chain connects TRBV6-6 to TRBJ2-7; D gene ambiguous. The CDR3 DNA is TGTGCCAGCGGGATGGGCTCCGTCTACGAGCAGTACTTC. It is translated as CASGMGSVYEQYF.